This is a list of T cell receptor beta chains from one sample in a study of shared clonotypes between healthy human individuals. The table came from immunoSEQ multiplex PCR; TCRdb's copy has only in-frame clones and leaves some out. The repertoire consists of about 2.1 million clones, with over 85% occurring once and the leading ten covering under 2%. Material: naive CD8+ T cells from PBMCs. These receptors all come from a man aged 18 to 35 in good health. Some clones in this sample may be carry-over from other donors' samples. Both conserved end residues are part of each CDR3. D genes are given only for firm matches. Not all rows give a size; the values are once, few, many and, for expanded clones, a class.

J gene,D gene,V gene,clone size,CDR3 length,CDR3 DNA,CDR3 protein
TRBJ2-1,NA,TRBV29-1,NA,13,TGCAGCGTTGAAGATCAGGGTTGGAATGAGCAGTTCTTC,CSVEDQGWNEQFF
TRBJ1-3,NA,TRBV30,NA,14,TGTGCCTGGAGTGGCTGGCAAGCTAAGGACACCATATATTTT,CAWSGWQAKDTIYF
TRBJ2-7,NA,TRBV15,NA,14,TGTGCCACCAGCGGTCGACAGGTCCCCTACGAGCAGTACTTC,CATSGRQVPYEQYF
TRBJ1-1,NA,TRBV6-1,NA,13,TGTGCCACCCAGGCGGGGGCCCGCACTGAAGCTTTCTTT,CATQAGARTEAFF
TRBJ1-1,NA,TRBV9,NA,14,TGTGCCAGCAGCGCCGGGGGCGGTGGCACTGAAGCTTTCTTT,CASSAGGGGTEAFF
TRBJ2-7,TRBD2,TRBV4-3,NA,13,TGCGCCAGCAGCCCCGGACTAGCGGGCGAGCAGTACTTC,CASSPGLAGEQYF
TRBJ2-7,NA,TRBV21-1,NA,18,TGTGCCAGCAGCAAAGAGGTAAGGGGCGGGCCCTACTCCTACGAGCAGTACTTC,CASSKEVRGGPYSYEQYF
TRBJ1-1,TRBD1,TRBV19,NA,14,TGTGCCAGTAGTGGGGACAGCCCGAACACTGAAGCTTTCTTT,CASSGDSPNTEAFF
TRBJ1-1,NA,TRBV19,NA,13,TGTGCCAGTAGTGACCGTACAGGGTCTGAAGCTTTCTTT,CASSDRTGSEAFF
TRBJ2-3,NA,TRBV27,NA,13,TGTGCCAGCAGCCTCCTAGCGCCAGATACGCAGTATTTT,CASSLLAPDTQYF
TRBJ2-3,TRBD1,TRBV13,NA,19,TGTGCCAGCAGCACCACCGTCCCCAGGGGGCCCGGGTACACAGATACGCAGTATTTT,CASSTTVPRGPGYTDTQYF
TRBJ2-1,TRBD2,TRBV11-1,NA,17,TGTGCCAGCAGCCCCCACTATCTAGCGGCCTTCTACAATGAGCAGTTCTTC,CASSPHYLAAFYNEQFF
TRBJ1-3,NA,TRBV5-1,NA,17,TGCGCCAGCAGCTTGGCCGTTCAGGGTTGGGTTGGAAACACCATATATTTT,CASSLAVQGWVGNTIYF
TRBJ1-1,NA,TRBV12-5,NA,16,TGTGCTAGTGGTTTCCTCAATCCTGGGGTCCACACTGAAGCTTTCTTT,CASGFLNPGVHTEAFF
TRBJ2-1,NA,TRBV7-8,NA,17,TGTGCCAGCAGCCCTCGACTGGGTCTAAGAAACTACAATGAGCAGTTCTTC,CASSPRLGLRNYNEQFF
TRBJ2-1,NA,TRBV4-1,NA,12,TGCGCCAGCAGCCCCCCAGCGCATGAGCAGTTCTTC,CASSPPAHEQFF
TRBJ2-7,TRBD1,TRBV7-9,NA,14,TGTGCCAGCAGCTCCGGGACAGGACCCTACGAGCAGTACTTC,CASSSGTGPYEQYF
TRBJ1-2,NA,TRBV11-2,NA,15,TGTGCCAGCAGCCAATACCGACAGAGCCAATATGGCTACACCTTC,CASSQYRQSQYGYTF
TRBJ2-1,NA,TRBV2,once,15,TGTGCCAGCAATCCCAATCGGGAACTTTTCAATGAGCAGTTCTTC,CASNPNRELFNEQFF
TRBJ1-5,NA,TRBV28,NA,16,TGTGCCAGCAGTTTCGTCGAGTTCCGTGGCAATCAGCCCCAGCATTTT,CASSFVEFRGNQPQHF
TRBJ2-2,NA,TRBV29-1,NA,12,TGCAGCGTTTCCGGGGGCACCGGGGAGCTGTTTTTT,CSVSGGTGELFF
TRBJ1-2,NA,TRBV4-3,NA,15,TGCGCCAGCAGCATCTTGGGGGGCTCCCGCGATGGCTACACCTTC,CASSILGGSRDGYTF
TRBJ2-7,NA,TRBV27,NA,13,TGTGCCAGCAAGAGGGACATACCCTACGAGCAGTACTTC,CASKRDIPYEQYF
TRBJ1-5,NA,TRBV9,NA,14,TGTGCCAGCAGCGTTGGGGGGTTTGGACAGCCCCAGCATTTT,CASSVGGFGQPQHF
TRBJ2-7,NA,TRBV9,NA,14,TGTGCCAGCAGCGTAGCTGGGGTTCACGACGAGCAGTACTTC,CASSVAGVHDEQYF
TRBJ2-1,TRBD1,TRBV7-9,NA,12,TGTGCCAGCAGCTTCTCACAGGGGGAGCAGTTCTTC,CASSFSQGEQFF
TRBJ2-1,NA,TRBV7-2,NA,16,TGTGCCAGCAGCCCGTCAAGCGGAACCTCCTACAATGAGCAGTTCTTC,CASSPSSGTSYNEQFF
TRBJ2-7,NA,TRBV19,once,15,TGTGCCAGTAGTCCCTCACGGGCGGCCTCATACGAGCAGTACTTC,CASSPSRAASYEQYF
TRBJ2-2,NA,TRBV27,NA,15,TGTGCCAGCAGACCCGCCTCAAGGGACACCGGGGAGCTGTTTTTT,CASRPASRDTGELFF
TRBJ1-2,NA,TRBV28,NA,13,TGTGCCAGCAGTTTATTGGGTGACTATGGCTACACCTTC,CASSLLGDYGYTF
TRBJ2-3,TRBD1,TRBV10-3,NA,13,TGTGCCATCAGTGGTCCGGGACAGGGGGCTATGGATTTT,CAISGPGQGAMDF
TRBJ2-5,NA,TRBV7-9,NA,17,TGTGCCAGCAGCTTAGCGAGTAGAGTGCGGGATGGGGAGACCCAGTACTTC,CASSLASRVRDGETQYF
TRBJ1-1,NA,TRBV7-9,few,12,TGTGCCATTTCGGGTGTCGGCACTGAAGCTTTCTTT,CAISGVGTEAFF
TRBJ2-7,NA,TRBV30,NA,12,TGTGCCTGGAGTCCGGGAGCCTACGAGCAGTACTTC,CAWSPGAYEQYF
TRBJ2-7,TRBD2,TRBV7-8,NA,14,TGTGCCAGCAGCTCGGGGGGGGCCCCCTACGAGCAGTACTTC,CASSSGGAPYEQYF
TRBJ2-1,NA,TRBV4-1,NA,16,TGCGCCAGCAGCCAAGAAGCCCCAGATTCCTACAATGAGCAGTTCTTC,CASSQEAPDSYNEQFF
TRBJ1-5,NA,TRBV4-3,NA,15,TGCGCCAGCAGCCAAGACAGTTATAGCAATCAGCCCCAGCATTTT,CASSQDSYSNQPQHF
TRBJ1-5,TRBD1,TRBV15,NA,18,TGTGCCACCAGCAGAGGTGCAGGGGGCTGGAAGGGCAATCAGCCCCAGCATTTT,CATSRGAGGWKGNQPQHF
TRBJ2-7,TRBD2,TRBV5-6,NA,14,TGTGCCAGCAGCTTTTCGACTAGCGTCCACGAGCAGTACTTC,CASSFSTSVHEQYF
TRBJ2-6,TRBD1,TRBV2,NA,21,TGTGCCAGCAGTCCTTCTCGGTGGGACAGGCGCGATATCTCTGGGGCCAACGTCCTGACTTTC,CASSPSRWDRRDISGANVLTF
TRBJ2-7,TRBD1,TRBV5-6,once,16,TGTGCCAGCAGCTTGGCCGGGACAGGCCTTTCCTACGAGCAGTACTTC,CASSLAGTGLSYEQYF
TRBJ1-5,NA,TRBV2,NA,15,TGTGCCAGCAGTGACTCGGGAGGGCTGGATCAGCCCCAGCATTTT,CASSDSGGLDQPQHF
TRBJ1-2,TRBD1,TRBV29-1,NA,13,TGCAGCGCTCCGGGGACAGGGGATTATGGCTACACCTTC,CSAPGTGDYGYTF